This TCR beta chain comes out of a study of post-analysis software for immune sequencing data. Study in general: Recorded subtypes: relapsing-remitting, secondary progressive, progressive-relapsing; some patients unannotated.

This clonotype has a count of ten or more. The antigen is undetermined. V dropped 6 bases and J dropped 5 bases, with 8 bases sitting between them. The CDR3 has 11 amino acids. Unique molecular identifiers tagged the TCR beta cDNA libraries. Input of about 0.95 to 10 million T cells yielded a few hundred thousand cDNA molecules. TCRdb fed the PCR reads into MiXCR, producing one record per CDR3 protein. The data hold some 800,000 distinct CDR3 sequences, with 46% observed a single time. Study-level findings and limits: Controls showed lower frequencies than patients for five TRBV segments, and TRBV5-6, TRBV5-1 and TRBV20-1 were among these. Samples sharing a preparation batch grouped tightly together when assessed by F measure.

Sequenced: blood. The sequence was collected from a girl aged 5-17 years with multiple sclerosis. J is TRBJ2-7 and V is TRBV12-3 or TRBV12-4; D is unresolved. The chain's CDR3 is CASSQLNEQYF. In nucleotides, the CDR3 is TGTGCCAGCAGCCAACTTAACGAGCAGTACTTC.